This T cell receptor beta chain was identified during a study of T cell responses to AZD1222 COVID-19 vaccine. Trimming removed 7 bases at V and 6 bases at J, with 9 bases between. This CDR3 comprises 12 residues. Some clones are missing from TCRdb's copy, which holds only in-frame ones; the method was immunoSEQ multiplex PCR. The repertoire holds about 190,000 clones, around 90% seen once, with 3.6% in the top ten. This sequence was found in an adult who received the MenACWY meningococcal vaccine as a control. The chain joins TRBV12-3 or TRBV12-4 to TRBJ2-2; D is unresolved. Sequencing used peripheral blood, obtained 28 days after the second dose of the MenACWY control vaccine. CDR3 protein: CASTPESGELFF. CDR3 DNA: TGTGCCAGCACCCCAGAGTCCGGGGAGCTGTTTTTT.